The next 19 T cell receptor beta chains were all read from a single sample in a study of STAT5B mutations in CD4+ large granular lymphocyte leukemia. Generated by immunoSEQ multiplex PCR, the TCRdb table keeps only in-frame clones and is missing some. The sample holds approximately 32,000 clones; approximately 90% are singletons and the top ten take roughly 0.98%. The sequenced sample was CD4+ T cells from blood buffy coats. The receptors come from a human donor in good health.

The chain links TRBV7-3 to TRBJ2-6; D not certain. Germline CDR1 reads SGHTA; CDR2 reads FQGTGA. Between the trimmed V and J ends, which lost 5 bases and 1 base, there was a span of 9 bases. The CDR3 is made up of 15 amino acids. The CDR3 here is CASSALVSGANVLTF. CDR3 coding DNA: TGTGCCAGCAGCGCTCTAGTGTCTGGGGCCAACGTCCTGACTTTC.

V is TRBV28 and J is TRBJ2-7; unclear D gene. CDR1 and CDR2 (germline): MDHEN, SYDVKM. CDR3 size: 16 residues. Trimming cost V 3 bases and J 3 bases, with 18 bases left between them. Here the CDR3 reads CASSFFAIGPNYEQYF. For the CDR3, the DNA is TGTGCCAGCAGTTTTTTCGCTATAGGACCAAACTACGAGCAGTACTTC.

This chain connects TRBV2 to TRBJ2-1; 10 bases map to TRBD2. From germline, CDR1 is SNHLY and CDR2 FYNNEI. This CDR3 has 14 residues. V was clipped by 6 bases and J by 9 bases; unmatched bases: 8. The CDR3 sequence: CASSQEAGGGEQFF. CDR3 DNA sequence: TGTGCCAGCAGCCAAGAAGCGGGAGGGGGTGAGCAGTTCTTC.

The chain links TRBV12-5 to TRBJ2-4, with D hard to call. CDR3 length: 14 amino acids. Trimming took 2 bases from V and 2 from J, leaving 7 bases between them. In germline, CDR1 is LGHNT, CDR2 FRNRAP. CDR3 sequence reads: CASGLPGTKNIQYF. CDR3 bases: TGTGCTAGTGGTTTGCCTGGGACCAAAAACATTCAGTACTTC.

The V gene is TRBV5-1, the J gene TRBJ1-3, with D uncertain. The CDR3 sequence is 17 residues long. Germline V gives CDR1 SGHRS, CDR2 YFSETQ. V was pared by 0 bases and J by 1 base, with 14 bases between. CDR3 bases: TGCGCCAGCAGCTTGGCCGCGGGCAGCCTATCTGGAAACACCATATATTTT. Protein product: CASSLAAGSLSGNTIYF.

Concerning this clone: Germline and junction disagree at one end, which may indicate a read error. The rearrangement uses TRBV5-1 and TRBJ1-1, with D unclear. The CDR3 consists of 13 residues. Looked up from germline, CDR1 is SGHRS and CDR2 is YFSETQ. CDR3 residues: CASSLGENAEAFF. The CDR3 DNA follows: TGCGCCAGCAGCTTGGGAGAGAACGCTGAAGCTTTCTTT.

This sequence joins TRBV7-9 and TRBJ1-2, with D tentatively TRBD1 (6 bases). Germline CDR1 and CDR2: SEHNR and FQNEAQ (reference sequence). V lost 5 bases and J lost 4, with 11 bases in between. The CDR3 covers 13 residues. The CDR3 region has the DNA TGTGCCAGCAGCCTGACAGGCTTCTATGGCTACACCTTC. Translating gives CASSLTGFYGYTF. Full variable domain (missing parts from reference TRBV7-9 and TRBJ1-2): DTGVSQNPRHKITKRGQNVTFRCDPISEHNRLYWYRQTLGQGPEFLTYFQNEAQLEKSRLLSDRFSAERPKGSFSTLEIQRTEQGDSAMYLCASSLTGFYGYTFGSGTRLTVV.

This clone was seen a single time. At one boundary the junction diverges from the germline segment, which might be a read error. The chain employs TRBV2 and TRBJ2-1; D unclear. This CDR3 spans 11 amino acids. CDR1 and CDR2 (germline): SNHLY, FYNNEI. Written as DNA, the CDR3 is TGTGCCAGCAGTGAAGTTGATCGGGTGGTCTTC. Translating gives CASSEVDRVVF.

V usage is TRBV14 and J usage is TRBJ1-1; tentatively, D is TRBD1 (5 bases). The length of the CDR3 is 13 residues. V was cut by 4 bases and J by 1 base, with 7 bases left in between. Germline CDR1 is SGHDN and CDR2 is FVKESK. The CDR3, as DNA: TGTGCCAGCAGCCCACAGGAGAACACTGAAGCTTTCTTT. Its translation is CASSPQENTEAFF.

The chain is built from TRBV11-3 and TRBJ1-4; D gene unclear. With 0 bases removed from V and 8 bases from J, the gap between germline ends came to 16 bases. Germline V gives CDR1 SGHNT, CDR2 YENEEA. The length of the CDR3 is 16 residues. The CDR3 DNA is TGTGCCAGCAGCTTAGATCGGTCTTCCGGGCGAGAAAAACTGTTTTTT. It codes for CASSLDRSSGREKLFF. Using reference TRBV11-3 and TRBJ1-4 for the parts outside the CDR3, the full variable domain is EAGVVQSPRYKIIEKKQPVAFWCNPISGHNTLYWYLQNLGQGPELLIRYENEEAVDDSQLPKDRFSAERLKGVDSTLKIQPAELGDSAVYLCASSLDRSSGREKLFFGSGTQLSVL.

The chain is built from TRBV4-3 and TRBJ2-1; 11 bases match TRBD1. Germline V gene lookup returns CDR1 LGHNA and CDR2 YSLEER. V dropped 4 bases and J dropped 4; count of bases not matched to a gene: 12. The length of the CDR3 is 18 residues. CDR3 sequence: CASSRKDRGRATYNEQFF. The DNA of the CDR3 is TGCGCCAGCAGCCGAAAGGACAGGGGGCGAGCAACATACAATGAGCAGTTCTTC.

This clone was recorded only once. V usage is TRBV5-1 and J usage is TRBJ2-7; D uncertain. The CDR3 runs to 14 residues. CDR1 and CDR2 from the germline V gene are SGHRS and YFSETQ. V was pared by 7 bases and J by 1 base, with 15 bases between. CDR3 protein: CASRPRATSYEQYF. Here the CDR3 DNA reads TGCGCCAGCCGACCCCGGGCCACTTCCTACGAGCAGTACTTC. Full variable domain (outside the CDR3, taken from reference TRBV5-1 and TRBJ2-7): KAGVTQTPRYLIKTRGQQVTLSCSPISGHRSVSWYQQTPGQGLQFLFEYFSETQRNKGNFPGRFSGRQFSNSRSEMNVSTLELGDSALYLCASRPRATSYEQYFGPGTRLTVT.

The CDR3 sequence: CASSPIGRHYGYTF. DNA for the CDR3: TGTGCCAGCAGCCCGATAGGACGACACTATGGCTACACCTTC. The V and J genes are TRBV5-5 and TRBJ1-2, with D unresolved. CDR1 is SGHKS, CDR2 YYEKEE, per germline (reference sequence). This CDR3 is built from 14 residues. V lost 4 bases to trimming and J lost 3 bases, with 13 bases between them.

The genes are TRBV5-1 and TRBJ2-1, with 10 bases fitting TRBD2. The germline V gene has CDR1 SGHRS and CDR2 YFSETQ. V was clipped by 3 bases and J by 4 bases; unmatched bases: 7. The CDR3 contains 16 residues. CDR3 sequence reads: CASSSDETSGYNEQFF. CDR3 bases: TGCGCCAGCAGCTCAGATGAGACTAGCGGGTACAATGAGCAGTTCTTC.

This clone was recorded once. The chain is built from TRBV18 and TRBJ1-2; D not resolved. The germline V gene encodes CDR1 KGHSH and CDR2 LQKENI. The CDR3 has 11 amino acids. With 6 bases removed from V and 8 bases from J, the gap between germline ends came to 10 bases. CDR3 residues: CASSEGGGYTF. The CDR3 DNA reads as TGTGCCAGCTCCGAGGGCGGCGGCTACACCTTC.

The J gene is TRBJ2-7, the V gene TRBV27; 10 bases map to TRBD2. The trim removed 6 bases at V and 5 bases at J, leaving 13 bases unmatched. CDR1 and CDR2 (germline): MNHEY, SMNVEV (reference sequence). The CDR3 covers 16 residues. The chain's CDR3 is CASSKGLAISFNEQYF. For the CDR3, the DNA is TGTGCCAGCAGCAAGGGACTAGCGATCAGCTTTAACGAGCAGTACTTC.

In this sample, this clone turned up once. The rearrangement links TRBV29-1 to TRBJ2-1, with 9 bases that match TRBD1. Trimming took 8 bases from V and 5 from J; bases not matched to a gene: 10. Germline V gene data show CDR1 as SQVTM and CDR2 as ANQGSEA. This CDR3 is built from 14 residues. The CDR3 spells CSSRPGQGNNEQFF. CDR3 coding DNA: TGCAGCTCCCGCCCGGGACAGGGAAACAATGAGCAGTTCTTC.

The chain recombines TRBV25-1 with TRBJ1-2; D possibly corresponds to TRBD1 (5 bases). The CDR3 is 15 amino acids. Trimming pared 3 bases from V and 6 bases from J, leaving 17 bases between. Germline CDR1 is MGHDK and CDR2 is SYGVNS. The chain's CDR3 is CASSDYGGEANGYTF. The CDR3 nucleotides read TGTGCCAGCAGTGATTATGGAGGGGAGGCGAATGGCTACACCTTC.

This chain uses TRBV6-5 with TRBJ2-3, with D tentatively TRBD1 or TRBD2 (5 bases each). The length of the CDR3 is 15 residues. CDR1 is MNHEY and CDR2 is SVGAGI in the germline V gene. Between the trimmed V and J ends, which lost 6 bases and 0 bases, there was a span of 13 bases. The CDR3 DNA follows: TGTGCCAGCAGCGTGACCGGGGACAGCACAGATACGCAGTATTTT. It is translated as CASSVTGDSTDTQYF.